Following are 14 T cell receptor beta chains from one sample sequenced in a study of cytomegalovirus exposure and HLA in healthy donors (dated by TCRdb to 2017 to 2019). Library construction relied on the immunoSEQ multiplex PCR assay. For the multiplex PCR, a mixture combining 60 forward primers for TCR Vbeta segments and 13 reverse primers for TCR Jbeta segments was used. TCRdb provides this immuneACCESS table in a form limited to in-frame rearrangements. Some clones are lacking; in checked studies, under half of them reflect an unresolved V gene, and why the rest are absent is not known. In this sample the table shows around 130,000 clones, around 86% of which occur a single time. The biggest ten clones account for 1.2% of the sample. The sequenced sample consisted of PBMCs. Every receptor here comes from a female donor in good health and CMV-seronegative.

The chain has TRBV30 and TRBJ1-4, with D maybe TRBD1 (6 bases). Per germline, CDR1 GTSNPN and CDR2 SVGIG (reference sequence). CDR3 length: 13 amino acids. V lost 5 bases and J 7 bases, leaving 14 bases between the germline ends. The CDR3 sequence is CAWVGGLGEKLFF. The CDR3 region has the DNA TGTGCCTGGGTGGGGGGGCTGGGTGAAAAACTGTTTTTT.

This clone appeared a few times. Other nucleotide sequences from this sample produce the same CDR3. The rearrangement uses TRBV5-1 and TRBJ1-1; D uncertain. The CDR3 contains 13 residues. Between the trimmed V and J ends, which lost 0 bases and 1 base, there was a span of 4 bases. Germline lookup yields CDR1 SGHRS and CDR2 YFSETQ. CDR3 region: CASSLGENTEAFF. In DNA, the CDR3 is TGCGCCAGCAGCTTGGGAGAGAACACTGAAGCTTTCTTT.

This chain uses TRBV30 with TRBJ2-3; no definite D call. The CDR3 has 13 residues. V was trimmed by 2 bases and J by 0 bases, leaving 6 bases between them. Germline CDR1 and CDR2: GTSNPN and SVGIG (reference sequence). Written as DNA, the CDR3 is TGTGCCTGGAGTCCCCGGAGCACAGATACGCAGTATTTT. Its translation: CAWSPRSTDTQYF.

V is TRBV28 and J is TRBJ2-3; 11 bases fit TRBD2. V lost 5 bases, J lost 0 bases, and 7 bases stayed unmatched. Germline lookup yields CDR1 MDHEN and CDR2 SYDVKM. The CDR3 is 17 residues long. The DNA for the CDR3 is TGTGCCAGCAGTCTCCTAGCGGGAGGCTCTAGCACAGATACGCAGTATTTT. It yields the protein CASSLLAGGSSTDTQYF.

V is TRBV30 and J is TRBJ2-5, with 8 bases identical to TRBD1. This CDR3 region has 13 residues. Unmatched junction bases numbered 3, after V lost 5 bases and J lost 1 base. Germline V lookup: CDR1 GTSNPN, CDR2 SVGIG (reference sequence). Here the CDR3 DNA reads TGTGCCTGGGACAGGGGCCCCCAAGAGACCCAGTACTTC. Translated: CAWDRGPQETQYF.

Comment on this clone: This CDR3 fails to terminate in the conserved phenylalanine or tryptophan, so it likely reflects a read error. The chain employs TRBV29-1 and TRBJ2-3, with D unresolved. This CDR3 is built from 13 residues. V lost 3 bases to trimming and J lost 2 bases, with 9 bases between them. Germline assignment: CDR1 SQVTM and CDR2 ANQGSEA. The DNA of the CDR3 is TGCAGCGTTGATCACTCCTACACAGATACGCAGTATGTT. It yields the protein CSVDHSYTDTQYV.

This clone occurred once. This chain connects TRBV6-1 to TRBJ2-7; 7 bases align to TRBD2. The germline gives CDR1 MNHNS, CDR2 SASEGT. The CDR3 is made up of 17 amino acids. V lost 1 base to trimming and J lost 0 bases; unmatched junction nucleotides: 9. CDR3 sequence reads: CASSEGLGRELSYEQYF. DNA of the CDR3: TGTGCCAGCAGTGAAGGCCTGGGGCGGGAGCTCTCCTACGAGCAGTACTTC.

The V call is TRBV28, the J call TRBJ2-1; a possible D gene is TRBD1 (6 bases). The germline V and J ends were trimmed by 3 bases and 3 bases, with 12 bases remaining between them. Germline V CDR1 and CDR2: MDHEN, SYDVKM. CDR3 length: 15 residues. As DNA, the CDR3 is TGTGCCAGCAGTTTGGGCCAGGGGTTCTACAATGAGCAGTTCTTC. Translation gives CASSLGQGFYNEQFF.

This clone appeared a single time. As DNA, the CDR3 is TGTGCCAGCAGCTTAGCGCTGACTAGCGGAGCCTACGAGCAGTACTTC. It codes for CASSLALTSGAYEQYF. This chain connects TRBV7-9 to TRBJ2-7; 9 nucleotides match TRBD2. The CDR3 spans 16 residues. V gave up 0 bases and J gave up 2 bases; unmatched junction bases: 5. Germline loops: CDR1 SEHNR, CDR2 FQNEAQ (reference sequence).

The chain employs TRBV19 and TRBJ1-2, with 9 bases identical to TRBD1. There are 14 residues in the CDR3. With 7 bases clipped from V and 8 bases from J, the junction kept 11 bases outside the gene matches. Germline V CDR1 and CDR2: LNHDA, SQIVND (reference sequence). This chain's CDR3 is CASIFTGGGKGYTF. As DNA, the CDR3 is TGTGCCAGTATTTTTACAGGGGGCGGAAAAGGCTACACCTTC.

V usage is TRBV10-2 and J usage is TRBJ2-5, with D maybe TRBD2 (5 bases). The germline V gene has CDR1 WSHSY and CDR2 SAAADI. With 7 bases removed from V and 5 bases from J, the gap between germline ends came to 20 bases. The length of the CDR3 is 15 residues. The CDR3 region has the DNA TGCGCCAGCACTCACGTAGAAGCGGCGAGCGAGACCCAGTACTTC. Its protein product is CASTHVEAASETQYF.

The chain joins TRBV25-1 to TRBJ2-3; 16 bases align to TRBD2. Germline V lookup: CDR1 MGHDK, CDR2 SYGVNS. V dropped 6 bases and J dropped 6; count of bases not matched to a gene: 3. The CDR3 extends over 15 amino acids. The CDR3 spells CASSQGLAGGDTQYF. The CDR3 region has the DNA TGTGCCAGCAGCCAGGGACTAGCGGGAGGGGATACGCAGTATTTT.

The CDR3 sequence is CASSSTVYEQYF. The CDR3 DNA follows: TGCGCCAGCAGCTCCACAGTCTACGAGCAGTACTTC. V gene TRBV5-1 combines with J gene TRBJ2-7; D is uncertain. Trimming pared 3 bases from V and 3 bases from J, leaving 7 bases between. The CDR3 is made up of 12 amino acids. Germline V gene data show CDR1 as SGHRS and CDR2 as YFSETQ.

This clone was detected a few times. The chain links TRBV7-6 to TRBJ2-7; 13 bases agree with TRBD2. The germline V gene encodes CDR1 SGHVS and CDR2 FNYEAQ. This CDR3 contains 16 residues. The V segment lost 2 bases and the J segment 5 bases; nucleotides outside the gene matches: 6. The CDR3 is CASSLRTSGSGDEQYF. The CDR3 nucleotides are TGTGCCAGCAGCTTAAGGACTAGCGGGAGTGGGGACGAGCAGTACTTC.